This TCR beta chain was recovered during a study of control samples from healthy donors and cancer patients. Generated by immunoSEQ multiplex PCR, the TCRdb table keeps only in-frame clones and is missing some. The repertoire holds around 13,000 clones, with 93% as singletons. The V gene's germline CDR1 is LNHDA and CDR2 SQIVND (reference sequence). Trimming took 7 bases from V and 4 from J, leaving 20 bases between them. The CDR3 is 16 amino acids. Input material: PBMCs. This receptor was obtained from a man older than 75 with lung cancer. The chain couples TRBV19 to TRBJ1-5; a weak D match, TRBD1 (6 bases). The chain's CDR3 is CASTLDSSLVNQPQHF. In nucleotides, the CDR3 is TGTGCCAGTACCCTGGACAGCTCGCTCGTAAATCAGCCCCAGCATTTT.